Listed below are T cell receptor beta chains from one sample, sequenced in a study of cytomegalovirus exposure and HLA in healthy donors. Sequenced by immunoSEQ multiplex PCR; TCRdb stores in-frame clones only, minus some. There are 150,000 to 200,000 clones in the sample; roughly 80% occur only once, and roughly 2% lies in the top ten. Sequencing was performed on PBMCs. The receptors were sampled from a human donor in good health. Both conserved end residues are trimmed from each CDR3. Size is omitted from some rows. Given values are once, few, many or a class for expanded clones.

V	size	J	CDR3
TRBV9	-	TRBJ2-3	ASSVVPSGGDLLTDTQY
TRBV18	once	TRBJ1-1	ASSQGSLTEAF
TRBV13	-	TRBJ2-7	ASSHRGRFVYEQY
TRBV28	-	TRBJ2-1	ASSFRDRPPIQQF
TRBV5-1	few	TRBJ2-2	ASSLEGWNTGELF
TRBV11-2	-	TRBJ1-4	ASSLYGLENEKLF
TRBV5-6	-	TRBJ1-3	ASSLAQGRSGNTIY
TRBV5-1	-	TRBJ2-3	ASSLVLAGGTSTDTQY
TRBV7-2	few	TRBJ1-2	ASSLATAWETYGYT
TRBV7-2	-	TRBJ2-7	ASSPRGSGGSYEQY
TRBV10-3	-	TRBJ2-1	AITSGGPNSYNEQF
TRBV29-1	few	TRBJ1-2	SVTGRLSFGYT
TRBV7-2	-	TRBJ1-1	ASSQTVNTEAF
TRBV19	-	TRBJ1-2	ASSKTGGGYT
TRBV5-1	few	TRBJ1-4	ASSFEGQGNEKLF
TRBV2	-	TRBJ1-6	ASSQTGAYNSPLH
TRBV2	few	TRBJ2-5	ASSSDRSQETQY
TRBV5-1	-	TRBJ2-5	ASSTGQQETQY
TRBV18	-	TRBJ2-7	ASSPPGQADYEQY
TRBV29-1	-	TRBJ2-1	SVMYRGRNNEQF
TRBV4-1	-	TRBJ1-5	ASSMTENSNQPQH
TRBV6-6	-	TRBJ1-2	ASSYSTPRDGYT
TRBV11-3	-	TRBJ1-5	ASSTGTGKEQPQH
TRBV27	-	TRBJ2-1	ASGVAGGFDEQF
TRBV2	-	TRBJ2-7	ASAGQGGYEQY
TRBV7-2	-	TRBJ2-7	ASSVGYEQY
TRBV2	few	TRBJ2-3	ASSFPDSGVWDTQY
TRBV4-3	once	TRBJ1-1	ASSQDRGGLNTEAF
TRBV2	-	TRBJ2-7	ASSEGLWTGTPYEQY
TRBV4-1	-	TRBJ1-2	ASSQVAGDRGLHGYT
TRBV6-5	once	TRBJ1-1	ASRPYTDTEAF
TRBV5-1	-	TRBJ1-4	ASSLGLGTATNEKLF
TRBV6-5	-	TRBJ2-3	ASSLGTVSTDTQY
TRBV6-5	-	TRBJ2-1	ASSPVAGNEQF
TRBV5-6	-	-	ASSDRDEQY
TRBV19	-	-	ASSMTGRYEQY
TRBV6-1	-	TRBJ2-7	ASSEAAHEQY
TRBV27	few	TRBJ2-3	ASSPGQRRDTQY
TRBV5-1	-	TRBJ2-2	ASSLGGQGNTGELF
TRBV6-5	-	TRBJ2-7	ASSYDGPGEQY
TRBV19	-	TRBJ2-7	ASSTEGQEGYEQY
TRBV4-3	-	TRBJ2-1	ASSQEAGTEQF
TRBV2	-	TRBJ1-5	ASKGDSNQPQH
TRBV7-2	-	TRBJ1-1	ASSLAPGMNTEAF
TRBV5-1	few	TRBJ2-1	ASGETGSEQF
TRBV30	-	TRBJ2-1	AWHHRAIYNEQF
TRBV5-1	-	TRBJ2-7	ASSLDSGIDEQY
TRBV18	-	TRBJ2-7	ASSGTSGGNYEQY
TRBV7-7	-	TRBJ2-3	ASSLGGAGADTQY
TRBV19	few	TRBJ2-1	ASSETSGIDEQF
TRBV25-1	-	TRBJ2-2	ASSESSGGNTGELF
TRBV9	-	TRBJ2-3	ASSPSGGALAGTDTQY